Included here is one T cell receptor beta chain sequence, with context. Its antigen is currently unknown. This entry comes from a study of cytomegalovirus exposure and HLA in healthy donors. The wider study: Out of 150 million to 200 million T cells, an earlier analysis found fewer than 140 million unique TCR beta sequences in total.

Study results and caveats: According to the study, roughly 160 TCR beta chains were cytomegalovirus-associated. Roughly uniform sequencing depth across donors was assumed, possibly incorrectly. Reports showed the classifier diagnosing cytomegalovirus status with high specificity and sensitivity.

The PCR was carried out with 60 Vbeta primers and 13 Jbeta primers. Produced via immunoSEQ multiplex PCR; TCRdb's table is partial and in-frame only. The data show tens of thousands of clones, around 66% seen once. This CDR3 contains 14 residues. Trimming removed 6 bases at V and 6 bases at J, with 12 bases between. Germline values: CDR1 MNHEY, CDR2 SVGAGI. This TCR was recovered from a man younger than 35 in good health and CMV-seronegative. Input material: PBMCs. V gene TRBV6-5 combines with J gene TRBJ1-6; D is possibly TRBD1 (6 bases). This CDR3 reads CASRKTGLNSPLHF. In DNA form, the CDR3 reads TGTGCCAGCAGAAAGACAGGTCTTAATTCACCCCTCCACTTT.